This entry concerns a single TCR beta chain. Its antigen is still unknown. No qualities accompany the bases; no much larger clone lies one base away. Participants in the prospective study were aged roughly 18 to 100 years, lived in approximately 26 United States geographic areas, and enrolled through a virtual design. In the prospective study, participants were assigned to cohorts based on the clinical history participants reported in a screening survey and a study questionnaire. For ImmuneRACE Cohort 3, a participant was defined as recovered based on two consecutive negative NP/OP PCR tests, clearance by a healthcare professional, or resolution of symptoms. In the prospective study, mobile phlebotomists collected whole blood, serum and a nasopharyngeal or oropharyngeal swab from each participant. Over an approximately 2-month period, participants in the prospective study had the option of providing additional blood draws and questionnaires. Prospective study blood samples were shipped either frozen or at room temperature before DNA extraction.

This specimen comes from a study of blood T cell repertoires in COVID-19 (dated by TCRdb to 2020 to 2022). Describing the broader study: Samples from collaborators originated in the United States, Italy and Spain and spanned both the acute and convalescent phases of COVID-19. The prospective study material was composed of cDNA or gDNA derived from T cells, B-cell-depleted T cells, or PBMCs. Subjects who had been exposed to COVID-19, were actively infected with it, or had recovered from it provided the deeply sampled blood TCRbeta repertoires that made up the dataset. The repertoires were released in a freely available public database intended as a resource for research on the immune response to SARS-CoV-2. Samples came from the ongoing ImmuneRACE study (first 160 participants) plus 1,254 subjects from 6 global collaborators. Sample metadata almost always included a de-identified subject ID, COVID-19 status, age in years and sex. Where HLA class I and class II types were available, the types were taken from metadata supplied by the sample provider, not from assay-based typing. On the study overall, not on this receptor specifically: Clinical and demographic metadata were provided uncurated, with the amount varying by source and participant.

Trimming costs V 2 bases and J 5 bases, and their ends lie 15 bases apart. The CDR3 runs 15 amino acids, cysteine and phenylalanine included. The kept DNA is CDR3 alone, 45 bases in frame from the first base. CDR1 and CDR2 were assigned from the germline V gene (reference sequence) as MNHEY and SMNVEV. TCRbeta CDR3 regions were amplified from genomic DNA using the immunoSEQ Assay, a bias-controlled multiplex PCR. The original pipeline was this. Within the assay, amplification of reference gene primers was used to estimate how many nucleated cells each sample contained. To quantify the absolute abundance of each unique TCRbeta CDR3 rearrangement, sequence reads were collapsed and filtered. For each sample, productive Simpson clonality was calculated as the square root of Simpson's diversity index across productive rearrangements. In its TCRdb copy, this immuneACCESS table keeps in-frame sequences only and misses some clones. Where compared with another copy, unresolved V genes explain less than half of these, and the others have no known cause. The V and J calls and clone size were taken over from that table, and D and trimming were inferred from the DNA. The sample table contains 490,000 or so clones; only one count was recorded for roughly 88% of them. The ten largest clonotypes hold approximately 2% of the sample.

This clonotype was obtained from a woman between 40 and 55 years old who had recovered from COVID-19. The chain joins TRBV27 to TRBJ2-5, with no reliable assignment of the D segment. The material sequenced was PBMCs or T cells enriched from blood (not recorded which). Here is the DNA: TGTGCCAGCAGTTTAAGACACCTTGAAACGGAGACCCAGTACTTC. This gives the protein CASSLRHLETETQYF.